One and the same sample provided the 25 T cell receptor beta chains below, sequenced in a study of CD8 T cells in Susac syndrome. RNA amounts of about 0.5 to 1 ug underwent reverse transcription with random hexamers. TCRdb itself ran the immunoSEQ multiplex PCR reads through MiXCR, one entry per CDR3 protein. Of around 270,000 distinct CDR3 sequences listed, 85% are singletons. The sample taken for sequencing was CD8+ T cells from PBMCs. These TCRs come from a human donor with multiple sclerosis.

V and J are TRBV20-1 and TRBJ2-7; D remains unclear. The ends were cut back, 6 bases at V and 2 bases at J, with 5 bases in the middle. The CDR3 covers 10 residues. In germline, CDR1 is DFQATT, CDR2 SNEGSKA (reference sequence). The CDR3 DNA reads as TGCAGTGCGAAGACCTACGAGCAGTACTTC. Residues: CSAKTYEQYF.

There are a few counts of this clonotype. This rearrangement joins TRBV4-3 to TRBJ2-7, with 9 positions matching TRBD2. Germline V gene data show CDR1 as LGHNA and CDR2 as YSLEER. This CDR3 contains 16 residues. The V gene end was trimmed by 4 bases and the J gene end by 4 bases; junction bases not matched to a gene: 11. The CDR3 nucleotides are TGCGCCAGCAGCCCAAGACTAGCGGCGGGGAGTTACGAGCAGTACTTC. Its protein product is CASSPRLAAGSYEQYF.

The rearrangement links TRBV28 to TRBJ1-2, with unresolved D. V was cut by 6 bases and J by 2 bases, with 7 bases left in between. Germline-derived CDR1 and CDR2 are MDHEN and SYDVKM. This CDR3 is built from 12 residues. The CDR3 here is CASRRANYGYTF. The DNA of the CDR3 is TGTGCCAGCAGGCGGGCAAACTATGGCTACACCTTC.

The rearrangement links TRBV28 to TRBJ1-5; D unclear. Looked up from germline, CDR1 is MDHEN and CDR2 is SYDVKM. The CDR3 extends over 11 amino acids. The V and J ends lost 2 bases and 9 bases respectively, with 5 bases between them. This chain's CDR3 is CASSLSRPQHF. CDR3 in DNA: TGTGCCAGCAGTTTAAGTCGGCCCCAGCATTTT.

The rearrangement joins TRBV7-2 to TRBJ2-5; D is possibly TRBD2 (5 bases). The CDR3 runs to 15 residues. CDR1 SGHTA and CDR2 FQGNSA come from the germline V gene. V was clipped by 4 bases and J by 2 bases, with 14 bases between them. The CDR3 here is CASSSPPDFQETQYF. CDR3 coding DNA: TGTGCCAGCAGCTCACCCCCGGACTTTCAAGAGACCCAGTACTTC. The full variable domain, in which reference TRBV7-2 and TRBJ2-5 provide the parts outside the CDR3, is GAGVSQSPSNKVTEKGKDVELRCDPISGHTALYWYRQSLGQGLEFLIYFQGNSAPDKSGLPSDRFSAERTGGSVSTLTIQRTQQEDSAVYLCASSSPPDFQETQYFGPGTRLLVL.

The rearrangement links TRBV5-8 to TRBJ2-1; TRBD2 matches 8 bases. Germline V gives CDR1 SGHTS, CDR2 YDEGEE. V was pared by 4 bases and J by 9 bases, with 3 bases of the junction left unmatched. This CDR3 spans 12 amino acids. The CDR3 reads CASSREGVEQFF. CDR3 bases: TGTGCCAGCAGCCGGGAGGGCGTTGAGCAGTTCTTC.

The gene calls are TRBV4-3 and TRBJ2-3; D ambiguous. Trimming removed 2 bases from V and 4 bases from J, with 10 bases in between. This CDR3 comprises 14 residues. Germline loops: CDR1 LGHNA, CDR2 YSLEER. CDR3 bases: TGCGCCAGCAGCCAATTTCCTCCCCCAGATACGCAGTATTTT. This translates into CASSQFPPPDTQYF.

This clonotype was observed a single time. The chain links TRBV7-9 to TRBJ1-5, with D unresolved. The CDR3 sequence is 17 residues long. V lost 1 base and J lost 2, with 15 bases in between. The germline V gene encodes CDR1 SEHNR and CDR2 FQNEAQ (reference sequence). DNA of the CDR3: TGTGCCAGCAGCTTAGAAGTGGGTGTGGTGGGCAATCAGCCCCAGCATTTT. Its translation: CASSLEVGVVGNQPQHF.

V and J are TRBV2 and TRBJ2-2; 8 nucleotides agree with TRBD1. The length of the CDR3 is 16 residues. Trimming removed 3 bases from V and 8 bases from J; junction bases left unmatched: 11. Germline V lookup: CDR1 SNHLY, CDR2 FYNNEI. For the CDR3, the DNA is TGTGCCAGCAGTGAGAGGACAGGGAGTTTATGGGGGGAGCTGTTTTTT. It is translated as CASSERTGSLWGELFF.

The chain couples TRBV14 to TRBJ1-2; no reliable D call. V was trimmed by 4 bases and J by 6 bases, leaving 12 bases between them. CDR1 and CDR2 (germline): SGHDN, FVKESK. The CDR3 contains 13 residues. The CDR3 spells CASSLGRPDGYTF. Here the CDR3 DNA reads TGTGCCAGCAGCCTCGGACGCCCGGATGGCTACACCTTC.

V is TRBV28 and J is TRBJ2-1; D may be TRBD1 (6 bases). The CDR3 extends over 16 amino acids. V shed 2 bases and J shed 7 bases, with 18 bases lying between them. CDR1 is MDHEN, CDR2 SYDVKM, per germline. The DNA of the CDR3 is TGTGCCAGCAGTTTACGGGGCACAGGGTCGGAGAATGAGCAGTTCTTC. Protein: CASSLRGTGSENEQFF.

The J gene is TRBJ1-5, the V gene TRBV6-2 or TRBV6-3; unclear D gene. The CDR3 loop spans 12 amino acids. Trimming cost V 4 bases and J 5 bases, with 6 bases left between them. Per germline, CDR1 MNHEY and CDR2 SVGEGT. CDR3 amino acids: CASSSGHQPQHF. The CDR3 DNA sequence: TGTGCCAGCAGTTCCGGGCATCAGCCCCAGCATTTT.

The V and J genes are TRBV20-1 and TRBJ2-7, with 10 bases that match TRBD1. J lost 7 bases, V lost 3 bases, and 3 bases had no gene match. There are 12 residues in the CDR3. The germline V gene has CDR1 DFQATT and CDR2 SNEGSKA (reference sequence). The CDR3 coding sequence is TGCAGTGCTAGTGGACAGGGGGTTGAGCAGTACTTC. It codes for CSASGQGVEQYF.

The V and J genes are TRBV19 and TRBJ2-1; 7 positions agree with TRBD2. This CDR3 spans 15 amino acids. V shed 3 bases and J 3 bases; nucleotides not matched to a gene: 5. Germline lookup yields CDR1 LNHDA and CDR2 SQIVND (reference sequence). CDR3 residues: CASSIGGVGYNEQFF. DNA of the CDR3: TGTGCCAGTAGTATTGGGGGGGTAGGCTACAATGAGCAGTTCTTC.

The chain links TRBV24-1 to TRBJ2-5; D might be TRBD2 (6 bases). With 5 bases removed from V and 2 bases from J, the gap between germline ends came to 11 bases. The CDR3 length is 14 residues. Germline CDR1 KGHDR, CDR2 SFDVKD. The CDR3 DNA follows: TGTGCCACCAGTGCCGGTGGGGGGCAAGAGACCCAGTACTTC. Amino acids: CATSAGGGQETQYF.

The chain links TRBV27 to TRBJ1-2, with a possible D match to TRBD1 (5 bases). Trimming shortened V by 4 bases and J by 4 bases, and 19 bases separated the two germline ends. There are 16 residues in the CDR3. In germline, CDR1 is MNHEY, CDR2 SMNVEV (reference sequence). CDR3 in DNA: TGTGCCAGCAGTTGGCAGGGTCATCCCTCGCTCTATGGCTACACCTTC. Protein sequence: CASSWQGHPSLYGYTF.

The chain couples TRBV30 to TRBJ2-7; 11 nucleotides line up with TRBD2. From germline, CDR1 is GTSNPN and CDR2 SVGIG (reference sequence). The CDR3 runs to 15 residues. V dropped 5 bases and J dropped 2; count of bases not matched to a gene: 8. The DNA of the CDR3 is TGTGCCTGGGGGGAACTAGCGGGAGTTCCCTACGAGCAGTACTTC. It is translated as CAWGELAGVPYEQYF.

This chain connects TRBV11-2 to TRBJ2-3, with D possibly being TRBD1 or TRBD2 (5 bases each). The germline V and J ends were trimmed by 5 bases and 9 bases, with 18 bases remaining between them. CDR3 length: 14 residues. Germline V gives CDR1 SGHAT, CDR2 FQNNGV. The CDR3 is CASSPPLVGVTQYF. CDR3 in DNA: TGTGCCAGCAGCCCTCCGCTCGTGGGGGTAACGCAGTATTTT.

The CDR3 DNA reads TGTGCCAGCAAGAACACTGAAGCTTTCTTT. Protein: CASKNTEAFF. The chain combines TRBV28 with TRBJ1-1; D not resolved. Per germline, CDR1 MDHEN and CDR2 SYDVKM. The CDR3 totals 10 residues. With 7 bases removed from V and 1 base from J, the gap between germline ends came to 1 base.

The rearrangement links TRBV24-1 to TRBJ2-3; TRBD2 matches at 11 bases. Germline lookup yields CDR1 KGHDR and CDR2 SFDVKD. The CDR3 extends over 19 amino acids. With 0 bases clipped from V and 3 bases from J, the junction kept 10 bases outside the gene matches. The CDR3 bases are TGTGCCACCAGTGATTTGGGTGCCCCGGGACTAGCGGTAACAGATACGCAGTATTTT. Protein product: CATSDLGAPGLAVTDTQYF.

CDR3 DNA sequence: TGTGCCAGCAGTTCCTTCGACAGTAACCTAGCTAACTATGGCTACACCTTC. It encodes CASSSFDSNLANYGYTF. This chain uses TRBV28 with TRBJ1-2, with D maybe TRBD1 (5 bases). CDR1 MDHEN and CDR2 SYDVKM come from the germline V gene. The CDR3 contains 17 residues. V gave up 4 bases and J gave up 0 bases, with 18 bases separating them.

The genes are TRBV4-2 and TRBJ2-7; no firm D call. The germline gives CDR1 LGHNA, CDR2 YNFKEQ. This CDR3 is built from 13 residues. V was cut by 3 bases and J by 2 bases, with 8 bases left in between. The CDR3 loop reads CASSHGGTYEQYF. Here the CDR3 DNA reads TGTGCCAGCAGCCACGGTGGCACCTACGAGCAGTACTTC.

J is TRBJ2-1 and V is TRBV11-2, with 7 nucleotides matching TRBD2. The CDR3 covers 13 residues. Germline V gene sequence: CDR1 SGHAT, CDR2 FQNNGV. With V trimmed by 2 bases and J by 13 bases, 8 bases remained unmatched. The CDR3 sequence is CASSLKLREFQFF. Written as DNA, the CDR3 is TGTGCCAGCAGCTTAAAGCTGCGGGAGTTTCAGTTCTTC.

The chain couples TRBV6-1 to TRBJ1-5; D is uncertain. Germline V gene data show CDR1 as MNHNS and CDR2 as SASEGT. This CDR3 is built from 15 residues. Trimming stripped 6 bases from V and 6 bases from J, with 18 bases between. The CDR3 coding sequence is TGTGCCAGCAGAACTCGACGAGAGCTAGGTCAGCCCCAGCATTTT. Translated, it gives CASRTRRELGQPQHF.

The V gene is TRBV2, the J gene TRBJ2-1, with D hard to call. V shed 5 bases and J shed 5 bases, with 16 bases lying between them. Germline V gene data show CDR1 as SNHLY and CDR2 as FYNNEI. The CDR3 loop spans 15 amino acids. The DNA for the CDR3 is TGTGCCAGCAGTTACAATGTGGACCGTAACAATGAGCAGTTCTTC. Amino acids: CASSYNVDRNNEQFF.